This T cell receptor beta chain was identified in a study of T cell responses to AZD1222 COVID-19 vaccine. Study at large: Second-dose intervals near 4 or 12 weeks were combined. Points from the study as a whole: Vaccine-related CD4 TCRs covered spike, predominating at 160-218 and 743-854. It should be noted that donors were predominantly white British and more often female, and clonal diversity was possibly underestimated.

A note on this clone: The antigen is not known.

Using immunoSEQ multiplex PCR, the repertoire was profiled, and TCRdb retains in-frame clones only, with some absent. Counted here are 150,000 to 180,000 clones, about 87% occurring once; the ten biggest clones make up 3.1%. Sequences were derived from peripheral blood, sampled on day 0 of AZD1222 vaccination. The source is an adult in good health.

The CDR3 loop is CASSLGPPGGRETQYF. CDR3 in DNA: TGTGCCAGCAGCCTCGGACCCCCCGGGGGTCGGGAGACCCAGTACTTC. J is TRBJ2-5 and V is TRBV5-6, with D perhaps matching TRBD2 (6 bases). The germline gives CDR1 SGHDT, CDR2 YYEEEE. V lost 4 bases, J lost 5 bases, and 21 bases lay in between. There are 16 residues in the CDR3.